Sequencing of this TCR beta chain was carried out in a study of T cells in narcolepsy. Points from the study as a whole: Same-patient CSF and blood CD4+ T cell clonotypes included HCRT-specific and TRIB2-specific autoreactive ones.

In the case of this clone: Its antigen is currently unknown. This probably arose from a read error, given a far larger clone one base away.

Profiling relied on immunoSEQ multiplex PCR, and the TCRdb table lists in-frame clones only, not all of them. The repertoire consists of roughly 2,400 clones, with about 25% occurring once and the leading ten covering 19%. The germline CDR1 and CDR2 sequences are ENHRY and SYGVKD. The CDR3 sequence is 15 residues long. The ends were cut back, 5 bases at V and 9 bases at J, with 20 bases in the middle. The sample taken for sequencing was cultured CD4+ T cells from cerebrospinal fluid. This TCR derives from a human donor with narcolepsy. The chain is built from TRBV10-3 and TRBJ1-5; D is possibly TRBD1 (5 bases). CDR3 nucleotides: TGTGCCATCAGTTCGGTCAGGTTAGGGGTAGGGCCCCAGCATTTT. The encoded protein is CAISSVRLGVGPQHF.